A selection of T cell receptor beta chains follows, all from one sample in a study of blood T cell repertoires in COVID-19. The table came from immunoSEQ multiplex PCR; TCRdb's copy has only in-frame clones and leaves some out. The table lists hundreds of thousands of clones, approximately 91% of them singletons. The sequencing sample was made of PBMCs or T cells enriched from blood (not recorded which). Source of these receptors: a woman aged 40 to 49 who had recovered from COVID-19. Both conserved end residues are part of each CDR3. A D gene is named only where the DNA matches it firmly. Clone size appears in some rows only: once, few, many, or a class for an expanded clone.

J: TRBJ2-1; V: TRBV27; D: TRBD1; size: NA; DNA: TGTGCCAGCAGTTTCCTAACCGGACAGGGTCGTACCTACAATGAGCAGTTCTTC; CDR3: CASSFLTGQGRTYNEQFF
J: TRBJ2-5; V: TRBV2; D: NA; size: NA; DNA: TGTGCCAGCAGTGAGTTCCCTCAAGAGACCCAGTACTTC; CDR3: CASSEFPQETQYF
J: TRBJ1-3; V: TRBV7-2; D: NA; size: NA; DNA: TGTGCCAGCAGCTCCCCCCGAGGACAGCCGAGCTCTGGAAACACCATATATTTT; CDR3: CASSSPRGQPSSGNTIYF
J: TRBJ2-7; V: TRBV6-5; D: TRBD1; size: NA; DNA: TGTGCCAGCAGTTCCCGGTCCGGGACAGTCTCCTACGAGCAGTACTTC; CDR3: CASSSRSGTVSYEQYF
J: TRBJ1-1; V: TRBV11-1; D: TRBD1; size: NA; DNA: TGTGCCAGCAGCTTGGCCCCGGACAGGGTGAACACTGAAGCTTTCTTT; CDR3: CASSLAPDRVNTEAFF
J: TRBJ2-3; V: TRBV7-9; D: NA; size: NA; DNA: TGTGCCAGCAGCTTAATTTCAGGGACAGATACGCAGTATTTT; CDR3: CASSLISGTDTQYF
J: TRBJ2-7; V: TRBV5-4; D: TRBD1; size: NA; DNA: TGTGCCAGCAGCTTGACGGACAGGGCCACCTACGAGCAGTACTTC; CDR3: CASSLTDRATYEQYF
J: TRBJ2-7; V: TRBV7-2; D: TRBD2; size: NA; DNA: TGTGCCAGCAGCTTAGTTGCTAGCGGGGGGAGCTCCTACGAGCAGTACTTC; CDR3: CASSLVASGGSSYEQYF
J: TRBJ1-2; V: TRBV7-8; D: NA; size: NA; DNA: TGTGCCAGCAGCTTAGCTTCAGGGGCCTATGGCTACACCTTC; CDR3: CASSLASGAYGYTF
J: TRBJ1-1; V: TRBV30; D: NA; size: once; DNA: TGTGCCTGGAGTGTAGGGGCAGCGAACACTGAAGCTTTCTTT; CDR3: CAWSVGAANTEAFF
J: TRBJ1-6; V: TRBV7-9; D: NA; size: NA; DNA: TGTGCCAGCAGTCAGGAGGATTCACCCCTCCACTTT; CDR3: CASSQEDSPLHF
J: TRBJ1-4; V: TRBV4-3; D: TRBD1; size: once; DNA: TGCGCCAGCAGCCATGACAGGGGGCGCGGTGAAAAACTGTTTTTT; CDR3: CASSHDRGRGEKLFF
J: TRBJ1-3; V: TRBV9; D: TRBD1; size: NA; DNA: TGTGCCAGCAGCCCCCAGGGGGCGTTTGGAAACACCATATATTTT; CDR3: CASSPQGAFGNTIYF
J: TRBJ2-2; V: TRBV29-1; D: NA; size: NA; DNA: TGCAGCGCCGTTAAGGGAGCGAACACCGGGGAGCTGTTTTTT; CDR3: CSAVKGANTGELFF
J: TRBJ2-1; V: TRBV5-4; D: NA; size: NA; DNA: TGTGCCAGCAGCTTTGGGCCCCTGCGTCCCTACAATGAGCAGTTCTTC; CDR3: CASSFGPLRPYNEQFF
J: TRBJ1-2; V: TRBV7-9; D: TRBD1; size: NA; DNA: TGTGCCAGCAGCTTAGGAGGGGGCGACGCTAACTATGGCTACACCTTC; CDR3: CASSLGGGDANYGYTF
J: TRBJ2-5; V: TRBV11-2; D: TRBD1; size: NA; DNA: TGTGCCGGGAGAACAGGGGGGGAGACCCAGTACTTC; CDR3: CAGRTGGETQYF
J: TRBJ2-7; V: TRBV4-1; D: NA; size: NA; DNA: TGCGCCAGCAGCCAGGGACTGGCCTACGAGCAGTACTTC; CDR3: CASSQGLAYEQYF
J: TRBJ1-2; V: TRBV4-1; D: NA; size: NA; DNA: TGCGCCAGCAGCCTCTGGGGGGGGAACTATGGCTACACCTTC; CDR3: CASSLWGGNYGYTF
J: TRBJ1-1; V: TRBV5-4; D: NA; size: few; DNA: TGTGCCAGCAGCTTGGTCGGGGTGGGGGAAGCTTTCTTT; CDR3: CASSLVGVGEAFF
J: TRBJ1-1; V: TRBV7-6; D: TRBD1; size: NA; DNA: TGTGCCAGCAGCTTAGGGGACAGGGCGAACGCTGAAGCTTTCTTT; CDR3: CASSLGDRANAEAFF
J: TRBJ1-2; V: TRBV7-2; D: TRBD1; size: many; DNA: TGTGCCAGCAGCTTCTCAGGGACAGGGTCGATCTCCCCCTATGGCTACACCTTC; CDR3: CASSFSGTGSISPYGYTF
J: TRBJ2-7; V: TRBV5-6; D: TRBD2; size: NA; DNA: TGTGCCAGCAGCTTGGTATGGACTAGCGGGACTCCGACCTACGAGCAGTACTTC; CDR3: CASSLVWTSGTPTYEQYF
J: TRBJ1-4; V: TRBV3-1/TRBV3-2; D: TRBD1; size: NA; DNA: TGTGCCAGCAGCCAATACCGACAGGGGGACCGTGAAAAACTGTTTTTT; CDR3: CASSQYRQGDREKLFF
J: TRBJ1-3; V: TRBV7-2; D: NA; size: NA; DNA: TGTGCCAGCAGCCTTTCCCGACAGAAGGGAAACACCATATATTTT; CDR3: CASSLSRQKGNTIYF
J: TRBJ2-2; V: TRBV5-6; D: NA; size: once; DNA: TGTGCCAGCAGCTTGATGCGGACTCGCGGGGAGCTGTTTTTT; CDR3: CASSLMRTRGELFF
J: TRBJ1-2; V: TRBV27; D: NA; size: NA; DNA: TGTGCCAGCAGTTTACAGGGCAACTATGGCTACACCTTC; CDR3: CASSLQGNYGYTF
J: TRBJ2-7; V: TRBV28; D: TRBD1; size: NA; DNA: TGTGCCAGCAGACCTACAGGGGCCTACGAGCAGTACTTC; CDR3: CASRPTGAYEQYF
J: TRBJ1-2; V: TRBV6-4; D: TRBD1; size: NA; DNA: TGTGCCAGCAGGATTTCGAGGGACAGCCGTTCCTATGGCTACACCTTC; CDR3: CASRISRDSRSYGYTF
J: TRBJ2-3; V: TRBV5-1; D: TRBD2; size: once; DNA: TGCGCCAGCAGTAGGTCCCCCCGCTGGACTAGCGGGAACACAGATACGCAGTATTTT; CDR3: CASSRSPRWTSGNTDTQYF
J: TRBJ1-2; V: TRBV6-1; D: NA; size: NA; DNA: TGTGCCAGCAGTGAAGCGCCTGACAGTTCAGCTAACTATGGCTACACCTTC; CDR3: CASSEAPDSSANYGYTF
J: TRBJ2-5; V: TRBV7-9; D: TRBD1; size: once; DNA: TGTGCCAGCAGCTTGGGGACAGCTGAAGAGACCCAGTACTTC; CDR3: CASSLGTAEETQYF
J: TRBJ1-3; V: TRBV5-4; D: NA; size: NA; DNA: TGTGCCAGCAGCTTGGGAGGGAGCCCGGCTGGAAACACCATATATTTT; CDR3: CASSLGGSPAGNTIYF
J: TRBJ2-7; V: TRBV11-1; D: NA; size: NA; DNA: TGTGCCAGCAGCTTAAACCCAGGGAGGGAGCAGTACTTC; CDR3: CASSLNPGREQYF
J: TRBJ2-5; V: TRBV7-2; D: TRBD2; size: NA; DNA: TGTGCCAGCAGCGGGCTAGCGGGGGGCGGGGAGACCCAGTACTTC; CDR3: CASSGLAGGGETQYF
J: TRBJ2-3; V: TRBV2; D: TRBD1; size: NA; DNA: TGTGCCAGCAGTGAGCAGGGGGCGGGAGATACGCAGTATTTT; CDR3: CASSEQGAGDTQYF
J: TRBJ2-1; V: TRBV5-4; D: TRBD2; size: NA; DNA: TGTGCCAGCAGCTTGGTCTTTACTAGCGCTGACAATGAGCAGTTCTTC; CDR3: CASSLVFTSADNEQFF
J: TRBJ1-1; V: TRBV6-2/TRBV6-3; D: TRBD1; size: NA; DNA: TGTGCCAGCAGTAGGGGGGACAGGGTGAACACTGAAGCTTTCTTT; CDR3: CASSRGDRVNTEAFF
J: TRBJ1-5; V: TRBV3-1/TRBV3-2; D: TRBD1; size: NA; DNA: TGTGCCAGCAGCCCGGGACAGGGGGCGGGCAATCAGCCCCAGCATTTT; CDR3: CASSPGQGAGNQPQHF
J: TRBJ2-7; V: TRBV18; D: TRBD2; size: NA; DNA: TGTGCCAGCTCCCCAGGGGCGGGAGGGCCAATCGAGCAGTACTTC; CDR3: CASSPGAGGPIEQYF
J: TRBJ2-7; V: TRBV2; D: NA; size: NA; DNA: TGTGCCAGCAGGGGAGTAGCACCCTACGAGCAGTACTTC; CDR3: CASRGVAPYEQYF
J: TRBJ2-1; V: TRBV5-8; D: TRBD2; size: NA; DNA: TGTGCCACATCCGGGACTAGTCCCAATGAGCAGTTCTTC; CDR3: CATSGTSPNEQFF